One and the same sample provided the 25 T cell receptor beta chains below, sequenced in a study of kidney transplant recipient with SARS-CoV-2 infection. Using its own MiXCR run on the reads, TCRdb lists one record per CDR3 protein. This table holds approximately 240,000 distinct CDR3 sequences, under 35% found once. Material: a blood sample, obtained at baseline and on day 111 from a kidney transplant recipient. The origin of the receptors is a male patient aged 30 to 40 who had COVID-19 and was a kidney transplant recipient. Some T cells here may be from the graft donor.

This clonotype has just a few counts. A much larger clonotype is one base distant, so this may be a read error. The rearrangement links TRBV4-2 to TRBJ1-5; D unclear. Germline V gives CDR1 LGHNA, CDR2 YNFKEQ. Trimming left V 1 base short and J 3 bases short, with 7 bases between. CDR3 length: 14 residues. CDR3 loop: CASSQVVVNQPQHF. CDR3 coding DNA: TGTGCCAGCAGCCAAGTCGTGGTCAATCAGCCCCAGCATTTT.

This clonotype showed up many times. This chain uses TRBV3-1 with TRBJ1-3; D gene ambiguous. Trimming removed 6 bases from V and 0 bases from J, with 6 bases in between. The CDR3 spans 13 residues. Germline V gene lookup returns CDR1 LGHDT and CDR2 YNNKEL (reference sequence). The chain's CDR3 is CASSPVSGNTIYF. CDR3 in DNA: TGTGCCAGCAGTCCCGTCTCTGGAAACACCATATATTTT.

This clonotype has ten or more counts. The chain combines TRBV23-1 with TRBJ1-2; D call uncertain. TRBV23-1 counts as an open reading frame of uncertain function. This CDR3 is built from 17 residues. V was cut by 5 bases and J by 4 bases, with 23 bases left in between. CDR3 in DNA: TGCGCCAGCAGTGAGAGTAGGCTACGCAGAAAGACCTATGGCTACACCTTC. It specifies CASSESRLRRKTYGYTF.

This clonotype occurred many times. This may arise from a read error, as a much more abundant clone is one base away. The CDR3 DNA is TGTGCCAGCAGCCCCGACACAGATACGCAGTATTTT. It specifies CASSPDTDTQYF. The J gene is TRBJ2-3, the V gene TRBV2; no firm D call. Germline V gene sequence: CDR1 SNHLY, CDR2 FYNNEI. Trimming shortened V by 6 bases and J by 2 bases, and 6 bases separated the two germline ends. The CDR3 totals 12 residues.

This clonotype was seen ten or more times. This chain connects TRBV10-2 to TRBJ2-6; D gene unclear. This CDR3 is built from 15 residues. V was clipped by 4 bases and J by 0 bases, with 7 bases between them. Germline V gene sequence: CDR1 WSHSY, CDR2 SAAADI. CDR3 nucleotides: TGCGCCAGCAGTGTGGAACGCTCTGGGGCCAACGTCCTGACTTTC. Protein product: CASSVERSGANVLTF.

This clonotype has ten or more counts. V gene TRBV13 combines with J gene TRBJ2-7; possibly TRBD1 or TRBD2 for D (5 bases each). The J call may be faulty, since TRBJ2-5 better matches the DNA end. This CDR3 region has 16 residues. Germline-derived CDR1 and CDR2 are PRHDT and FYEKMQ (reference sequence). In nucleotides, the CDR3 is TGTGCCAGCAGCTTCCGAGGCGGCAGGGACCGGGAGACCCAGTACTTC. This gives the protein CASSFRGGRDRETQYF.

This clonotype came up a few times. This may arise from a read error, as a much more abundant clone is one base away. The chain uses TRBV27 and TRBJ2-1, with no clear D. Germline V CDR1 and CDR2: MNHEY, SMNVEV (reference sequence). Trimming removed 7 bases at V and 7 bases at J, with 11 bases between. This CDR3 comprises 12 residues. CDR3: CASISDANEQFF. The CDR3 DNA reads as TGTGCCAGCATCTCAGATGCGAATGAGCAGTTCTTC.

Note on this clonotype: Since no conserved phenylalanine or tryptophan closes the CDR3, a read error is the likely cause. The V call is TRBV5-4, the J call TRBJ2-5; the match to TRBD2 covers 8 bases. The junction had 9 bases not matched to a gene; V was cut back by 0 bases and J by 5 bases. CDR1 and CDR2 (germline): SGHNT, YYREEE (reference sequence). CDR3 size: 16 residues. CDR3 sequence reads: CASSLAPSGSGETQYL. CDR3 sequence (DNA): TGTGCCAGCAGCTTGGCCCCCAGCGGGAGCGGGGAGACCCAGTACCTC.

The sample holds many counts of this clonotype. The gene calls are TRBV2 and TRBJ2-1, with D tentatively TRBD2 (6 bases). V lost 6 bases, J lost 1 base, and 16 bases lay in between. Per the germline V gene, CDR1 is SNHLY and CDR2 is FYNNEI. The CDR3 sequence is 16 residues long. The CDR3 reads CASSVLGSGSYNEQFF. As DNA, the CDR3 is TGTGCCAGCAGCGTCCTGGGAAGCGGGTCCTACAATGAGCAGTTCTTC.

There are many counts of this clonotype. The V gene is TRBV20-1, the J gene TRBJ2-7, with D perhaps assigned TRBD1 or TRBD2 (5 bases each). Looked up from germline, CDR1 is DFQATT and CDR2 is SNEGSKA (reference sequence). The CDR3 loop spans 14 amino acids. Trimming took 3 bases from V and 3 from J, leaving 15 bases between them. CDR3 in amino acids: CSARGEGLLYEQYF. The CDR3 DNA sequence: TGCAGTGCTAGGGGGGAAGGGCTACTCTACGAGCAGTACTTC.

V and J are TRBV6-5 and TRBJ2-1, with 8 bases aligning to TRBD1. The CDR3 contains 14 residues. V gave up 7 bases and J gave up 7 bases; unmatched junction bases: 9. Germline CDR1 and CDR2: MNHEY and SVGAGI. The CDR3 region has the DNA TGTGCCAGCAACAACCCAGGGGGCATGAATGAGCAGTTCTTC. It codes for CASNNPGGMNEQFF.

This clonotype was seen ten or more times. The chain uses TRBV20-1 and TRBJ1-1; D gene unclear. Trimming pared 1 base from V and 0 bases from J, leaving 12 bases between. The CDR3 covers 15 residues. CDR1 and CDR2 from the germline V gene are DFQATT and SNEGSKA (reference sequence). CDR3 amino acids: CSARGLRILNTEAFF. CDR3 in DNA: TGCAGTGCTAGAGGACTAAGGATTCTGAACACTGAAGCTTTCTTT.

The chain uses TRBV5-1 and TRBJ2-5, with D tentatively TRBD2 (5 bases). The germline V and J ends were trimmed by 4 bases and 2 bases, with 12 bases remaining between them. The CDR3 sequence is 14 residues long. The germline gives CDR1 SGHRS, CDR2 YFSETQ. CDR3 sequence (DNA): TGCGCCAGCAGCGTGAGGGTTGGGCAAGAGACCCAGTACTTC. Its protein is CASSVRVGQETQYF.

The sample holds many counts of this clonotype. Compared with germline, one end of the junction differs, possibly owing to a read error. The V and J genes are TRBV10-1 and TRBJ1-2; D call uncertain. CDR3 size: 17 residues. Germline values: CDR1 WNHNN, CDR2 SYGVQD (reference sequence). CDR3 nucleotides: TGTGCCAGCAGTCGGGCACAACGCTCTAGAAAGACCTATGGCTACACCTTC. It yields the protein CASSRAQRSRKTYGYTF.

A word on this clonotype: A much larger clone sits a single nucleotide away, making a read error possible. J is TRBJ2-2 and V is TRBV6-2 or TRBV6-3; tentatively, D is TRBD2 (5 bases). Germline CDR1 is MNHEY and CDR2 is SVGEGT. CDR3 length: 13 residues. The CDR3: CVSSARETGELFF. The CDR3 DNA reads TGTGTCAGCAGCGCACGGGAAACCGGGGAGCTGTTTTTT.

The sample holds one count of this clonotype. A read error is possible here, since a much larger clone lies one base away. The CDR3 DNA follows: TGTGCCAGCAGTGTTCCACCCTCAGGCACTGTAGCTTTCTTT. Its protein product is CASSVPPSGTVAFF. The chain is built from TRBV2 and TRBJ1-1; no clear D. The CDR3 runs to 14 residues. CDR1 and CDR2 from the germline V gene are SNHLY and FYNNEI.

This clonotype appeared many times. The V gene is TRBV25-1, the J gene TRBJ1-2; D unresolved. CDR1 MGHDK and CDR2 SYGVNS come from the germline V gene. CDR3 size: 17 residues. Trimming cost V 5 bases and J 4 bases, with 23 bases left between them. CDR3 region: CASSLQRELGKTYGYTF. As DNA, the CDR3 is TGTGCCAGCAGTCTTCAACGAGAACTTGGAAAGACCTATGGCTACACCTTC.

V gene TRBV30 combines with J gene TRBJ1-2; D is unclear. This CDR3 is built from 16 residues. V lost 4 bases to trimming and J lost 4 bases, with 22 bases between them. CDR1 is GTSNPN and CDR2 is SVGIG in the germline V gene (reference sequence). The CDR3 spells CAWTTLRYRKAYGYTF. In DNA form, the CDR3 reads TGTGCCTGGACGACCTTGCGTTATAGAAAGGCCTATGGCTACACCTTC.

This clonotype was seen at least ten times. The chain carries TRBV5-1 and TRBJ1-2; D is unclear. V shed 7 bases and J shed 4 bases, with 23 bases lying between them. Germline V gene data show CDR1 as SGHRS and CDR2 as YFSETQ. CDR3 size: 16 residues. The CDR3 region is CASRGTSVRKTYGYTF. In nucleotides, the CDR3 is TGCGCCAGCCGAGGTACATCGGTTCGAAAGACCTATGGCTACACCTTC.

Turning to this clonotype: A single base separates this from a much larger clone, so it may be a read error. The CDR3 nucleotides are TGTGCCAGCTCGGACTTAGGAGTGAACACCGGGGAGCCGTTTTTT. Translation gives CASSDLGVNTGEPFF. The chain combines TRBV6-7 with TRBJ2-2; TRBD2 might be the D (5 bases). TRBV6-7 is designated an ORF whose function remains uncertain. This CDR3 is 15 amino acids long.

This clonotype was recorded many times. The CDR3 reads CASSNAGEDSYGYTF. CDR3 sequence (DNA): TGTGCCAGCAGTAACGCAGGGGAGGATAGCTATGGCTACACCTTC. This rearrangement joins TRBV6-5 to TRBJ1-2, with D possibly TRBD1 on 6 matching bases. Germline CDR1 is MNHEY and CDR2 is SVGAGI. CDR3 length: 15 amino acids. The V gene lost 5 bases and the J gene lost 4 bases, with 17 bases spanning the gap.

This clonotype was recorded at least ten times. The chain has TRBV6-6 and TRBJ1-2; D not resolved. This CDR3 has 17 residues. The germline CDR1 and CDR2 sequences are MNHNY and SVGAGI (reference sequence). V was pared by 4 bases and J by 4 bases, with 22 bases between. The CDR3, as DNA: TGTGCCAGCAGTTTGCGTGCAGGTGGGAGAAAGACCTATGGCTACACCTTC. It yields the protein CASSLRAGGRKTYGYTF.

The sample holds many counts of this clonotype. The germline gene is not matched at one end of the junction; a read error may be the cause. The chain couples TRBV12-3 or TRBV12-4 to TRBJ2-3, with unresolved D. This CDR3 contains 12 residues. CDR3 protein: CASSLNYIRFHF. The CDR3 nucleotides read TGTGCCAGCAGTTTAAATTATATACGTTTCCATTTT.

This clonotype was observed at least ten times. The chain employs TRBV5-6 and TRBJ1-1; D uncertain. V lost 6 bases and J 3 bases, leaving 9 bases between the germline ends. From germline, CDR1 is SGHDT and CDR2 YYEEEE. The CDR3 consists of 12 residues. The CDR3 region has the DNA TGTGCCAGCACCAAATGGGACACTGAAGCTTTCTTT. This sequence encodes CASTKWDTEAFF.

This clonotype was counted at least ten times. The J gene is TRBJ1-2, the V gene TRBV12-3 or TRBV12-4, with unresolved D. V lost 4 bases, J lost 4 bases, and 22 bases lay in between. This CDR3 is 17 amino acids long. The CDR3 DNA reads TGTGCCAGCAGTTATGTGATCAGCTTCCGAAAGACCTATGGCTACACCTTC. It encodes CASSYVISFRKTYGYTF.